This T cell receptor (beta chain) was sequenced for a study of CD4+ T cells in melanoma. General observations from the study: CD8+ T cell, macrophage and B cell function reportedly correlated with neoantigen-specific CD4+ T cells. Reportedly, melanoma neoantigen-specific CD4+ T cells showed varied differentiation states.

As to this clone: Its antigen remains unknown.

Only in-frame clones appear in the TCRdb table, and some are missing; sequencing was by immunoSEQ multiplex PCR. The profile shows around 130,000 clones, roughly 91% of them singletons. The CDR3 totals 16 residues. Germline V gene lookup returns CDR1 GTSNPN and CDR2 SVGIG (reference sequence). J gave up 0 bases and V 3 bases, and 6 bases lay outside the gene matches. This chain connects TRBV30 to TRBJ2-1; 9 bases align to TRBD1. The sequence derives from a human donor with melanoma. The CDR3 DNA reads TGTGCCTGGAGAGGGACAGGGATGAGCTCCTACAATGAGCAGTTCTTC. It translates to CAWRGTGMSSYNEQFF.